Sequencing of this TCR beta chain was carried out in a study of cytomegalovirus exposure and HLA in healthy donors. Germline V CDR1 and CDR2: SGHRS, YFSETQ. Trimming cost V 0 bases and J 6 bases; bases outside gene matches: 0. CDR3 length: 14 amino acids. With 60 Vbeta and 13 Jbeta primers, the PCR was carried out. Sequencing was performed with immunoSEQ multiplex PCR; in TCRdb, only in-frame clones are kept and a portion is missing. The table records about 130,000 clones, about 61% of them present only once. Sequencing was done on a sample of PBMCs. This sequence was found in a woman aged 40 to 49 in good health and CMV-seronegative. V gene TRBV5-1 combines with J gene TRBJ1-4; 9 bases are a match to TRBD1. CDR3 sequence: CASSLGTGDEKLFF. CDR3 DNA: TGCGCCAGCAGCTTGGGGACAGGGGATGAAAAACTGTTTTTT.